This TCR beta chain was found in a study of T-cell memory formation after mild COVID-19. Study information: Most TCR clusters belonged to a single donor. Study-level results: There were some responding clones in pre-infection memory, which suggested that cross-reactive memory had joined. Researchers report contracting CD4+ clones mostly in CM and EM, with CD8+ clones in EMRA.

The sample holds a few counts of this clonotype. The target antigen is unknown. CDR1 is MNHEY and CDR2 is SVGEGT in the germline V gene. This CDR3 region has 16 residues. After removal of 2 bases from V and 13 bases from J, the junction contained 14 bases not matched to a gene. Libraries for TCRalpha and TCRbeta carried sample barcodes and unique molecular identifiers via 5'RACE. TCRdb redid the calling of the 5' RACE reads with MiXCR, one entry per CDR3 protein. Of more than 350,000 distinct CDR3 sequences listed, approximately 15% are singletons. The chain is built from TRBV6-2 or TRBV6-3 and TRBJ1-5; 10 bases are a match to TRBD1. This sequence was found in a man younger than 30 who had mild COVID-19 (a few samples of this study predate the infection). Cell type and time point are not known. Sample: PBMCs or a T cell subset sorted from them (not recorded which). CDR3 sequence reads: CASSYPRQGAISFQHF. CDR3 DNA sequence: TGTGCCAGCAGTTACCCACGACAGGGGGCAATATCGTTTCAGCATTTT.